This TCR beta chain appears in the sequencing data of a study of blood T cell repertoires in COVID-19. Turning to the study itself: COVID-19 samples from acute and convalescent phases originated in the United States, Italy and Spain. From T cells, B-cell-depleted T cells, or PBMCs came the material, which was cDNA or gDNA.

The table came from immunoSEQ multiplex PCR; TCRdb's copy has only in-frame clones and leaves some out. This sample has approximately 70,000 clones, with approximately 80% found just once. Per the germline V gene, CDR1 is SGHVS and CDR2 is FQNEAQ. With V trimmed by 5 bases and J by 5 bases, 5 bases remained unmatched. The CDR3 length is 15 residues. Sequencing was carried out using peripheral blood. The chain uses TRBV7-8 and TRBJ2-3; 12 bases match TRBD1. The clonotype comes from a man aged 80 or over with active or convalescent COVID-19. CDR3: CASSLRDRGLDTQYF. DNA for the CDR3: TGTGCCAGCAGCCTCCGGGACAGGGGGCTAGATACGCAGTATTTT.